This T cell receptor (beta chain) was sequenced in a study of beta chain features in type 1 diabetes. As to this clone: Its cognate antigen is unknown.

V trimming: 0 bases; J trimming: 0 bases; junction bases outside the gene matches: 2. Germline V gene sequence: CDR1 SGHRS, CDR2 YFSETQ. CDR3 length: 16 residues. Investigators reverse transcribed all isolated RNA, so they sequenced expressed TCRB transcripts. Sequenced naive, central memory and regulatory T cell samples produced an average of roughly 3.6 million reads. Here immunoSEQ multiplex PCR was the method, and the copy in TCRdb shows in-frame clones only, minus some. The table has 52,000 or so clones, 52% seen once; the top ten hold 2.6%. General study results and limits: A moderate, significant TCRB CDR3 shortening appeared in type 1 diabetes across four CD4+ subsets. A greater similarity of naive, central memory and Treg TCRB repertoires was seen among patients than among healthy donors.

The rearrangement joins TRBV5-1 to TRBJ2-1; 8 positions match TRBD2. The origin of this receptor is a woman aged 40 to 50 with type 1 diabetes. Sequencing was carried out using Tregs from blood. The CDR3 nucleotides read TGCGCCAGCAGCTTGGTCAGCGGGAGCTCCTACAATGAGCAGTTCTTC. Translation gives CASSLVSGSSYNEQFF.